These 30 T cell receptor beta chains came from one sample sequenced in a study of regulatory T cells in long-lasting Graves disease. As for time point: persistent/refractory GD, antithyroid drugs over 5 years with positive TRAb. The TCR library was made from RNA extracted from PBMCs. Assembly of TCR beta libraries relied on iRepertoire HTBI primers together with Arm-PCR of CDR3 regions. TCRdb reprocessed the multiplex PCR reads with MiXCR, giving one entry per CDR3 protein. The table shows a few hundred thousand distinct CDR3 sequences, with 20% to 25% occurring only once. Sequences were derived from peripheral blood mononuclear cells (PBMCs), sampled when the disease was refractory, from a patient treated with antithyroid drugs. These receptors all come from a woman aged 40 to 55 with Graves disease.

In the case of this clonotype: A read error may explain this, as a much larger clone is one base away. V and J are TRBV6-5 and TRBJ2-7; 8 bases agree with TRBD2. The CDR3 has 17 residues. CDR1 is MNHEY and CDR2 is SVGAGI in the germline V gene. V lost 1 base to trimming and J lost 1 base; unmatched junction nucleotides: 9. DNA for the CDR3: TGTGCCAGCAGTTACTTGAGAGGAGCGGGAGTTTCCTACGAGCAGTACTTC. It translates to CASSYLRGAGVSYEQYF.

This clonotype was picked up a small number of times. J is TRBJ2-7 and V is TRBV6-2 or TRBV6-3, with 10 bases lining up with TRBD2. Germline CDR1 is MNHEY and CDR2 is SVGEGT. Trimming at V came to 3 bases and at J to 2 bases, leaving 4 bases not matched to a gene. This CDR3 spans 15 amino acids. CDR3 amino acids: CASSYTGTSAYEQYF. The CDR3 DNA reads TGTGCCAGCAGTTATACGGGGACTAGCGCCTACGAGCAGTACTTC.

The chain has TRBV28 and TRBJ1-5; maybe TRBD1 (6 bases). The germline CDR1 and CDR2 sequences are MDHEN and SYDVKM. The CDR3 extends over 18 amino acids. Trimming pared 1 base from V and 0 bases from J, leaving 16 bases between. The CDR3: CASSLSTGRGHSNQPQHF. The CDR3 region has the DNA TGTGCCAGCAGTTTATCCACAGGGAGGGGACATAGCAATCAGCCCCAGCATTTT. The full variable domain, its missing parts supplied by reference TRBV28 and TRBJ1-5, is DVKVTQSSRYLVKRTGEKVFLECVQDMDHENMFWYRQDPGLGLRLIYFSYDVKMKEKGDIPEGYSVSREKKERFSLILESASTNQTSMYLCASSLSTGRGHSNQPQHFGDGTRLSIL.

The sample holds a few counts of this clonotype. This chain connects TRBV11-1 to TRBJ2-2; 10 positions agree with TRBD1. Trimming at V came to 5 bases and at J to 5 bases, leaving 5 bases not matched to a gene. Germline loops: CDR1 SGHAT, CDR2 FQDESV (reference sequence). The CDR3 runs to 15 residues. This chain's CDR3 is CASSPDRGITGELFF. CDR3 coding DNA: TGTGCCAGCAGCCCGGACAGGGGGATTACCGGGGAGCTGTTTTTT. The full variable domain, with the rest looked up from reference TRBV11-1 and TRBJ2-2, is EAEVAQSPRYKITEKSQAVAFWCDPISGHATLYWYRQILGQGPELLVQFQDESVVDDSQLPKDRFSAERLKGVDSTLKIQPAELGDSAMYLCASSPDRGITGELFFGEGSRLTVL.

This clonotype was recorded many times. The V and J genes are TRBV12-3 or TRBV12-4 and TRBJ1-4, with 7 positions matching TRBD1. Losses at the gene ends were 2 bases for V and 7 bases for J; bases not matched to a gene: 4. The CDR3 consists of 14 residues. The CDR3 loop reads CASSLNRGGEKLFF. In DNA, the CDR3 is TGTGCCAGCAGTTTAAACAGGGGAGGTGAAAAACTGTTTTTT.

The chain has TRBV20-1 and TRBJ2-3, with 13 nucleotides matching TRBD2. Germline-derived CDR1 and CDR2 are DFQATT and SNEGSKA (reference sequence). Losses at the gene ends were 5 bases for V and 2 bases for J; bases not matched to a gene: 4. This CDR3 has 15 amino acids. The CDR3: CSAGGTSGNTDTQYF. The CDR3 region has the DNA TGCAGTGCTGGGGGGACTAGCGGGAACACAGATACGCAGTATTTT.

This clonotype has only a few counts. The chain couples TRBV20-1 to TRBJ1-5; D is perhaps TRBD1 (6 bases). V was pared by 0 bases and J by 6 bases, with 15 bases between. This CDR3 contains 15 residues. Germline lookup yields CDR1 DFQATT and CDR2 SNEGSKA (reference sequence). The CDR3 loop reads CSARDTGQLVQPQHF. The CDR3 coding sequence is TGCAGTGCTAGAGATACAGGACAGTTGGTTCAGCCCCAGCATTTT.

The chain joins TRBV5-1 to TRBJ2-4; 8 nucleotides match TRBD1. V shed 4 bases and J 4 bases; nucleotides not matched to a gene: 7. Germline V gives CDR1 SGHRS, CDR2 YFSETQ. CDR3 length: 15 amino acids. This CDR3 is CASSLGTGGKNIQYF. The CDR3 bases are TGCGCCAGCAGCCTCGGGACAGGCGGGAAAAACATTCAGTACTTC. Drawing the rest from reference TRBV5-1 and TRBJ2-4, the complete variable domain is KAGVTQTPRYLIKTRGQQVTLSCSPISGHRSVSWYQQTPGQGLQFLFEYFSETQRNKGNFPGRFSGRQFSNSRSEMNVSTLELGDSALYLCASSLGTGGKNIQYFGAGTRLSVL.

Concerning this clonotype: Its ends do not fully match the called genes, so a read error is possible. This rearrangement joins TRBV20-1 to TRBJ1-1; possible D gene TRBD1, 6 bases. Looked up from germline, CDR1 is DFQATT and CDR2 is SNEGSKA (reference sequence). CDR3 size: 8 residues. CDR3 residues: CSAIRGTF. CDR3 DNA: TGCAGTGCTATAAGGGGGACTTTT.

This clonotype has ten or more counts. The chain combines TRBV24-1 with TRBJ2-1, with a weak D call TRBD2 (5 bases). Germline V gene lookup returns CDR1 KGHDR and CDR2 SFDVKD. CDR3 length: 13 amino acids. V shed 6 bases and J shed 8 bases, with 13 bases lying between them. The CDR3 bases are TGTGCCACCAGTTCCCCGGGGTACTATGAGCAGTTCTTC. Translation: CATSSPGYYEQFF.

This clonotype was picked up many times. The CDR3 region is CSARVGQGRETQYF. The CDR3 nucleotides read TGCAGTGCTAGAGTAGGCCAGGGGAGGGAGACCCAGTACTTC. The chain has TRBV20-1 and TRBJ2-5; D tentatively reads TRBD1 or TRBD2 (6 bases each). Deletions cut 1 base from V and 5 bases from J, with 14 bases between. This CDR3 is built from 14 residues. Germline V gene sequence: CDR1 DFQATT, CDR2 SNEGSKA (reference sequence).

This clonotype turned up a few times. The chain is built from TRBV7-2 and TRBJ2-3; 10 nucleotides line up with TRBD2. The CDR3 runs to 16 residues. V lost 1 base to trimming and J lost 2 bases; unmatched junction nucleotides: 3. Germline V lookup: CDR1 SGHTA, CDR2 FQGNSA. CDR3 protein: CASSLGLAGPTDTQYF. As DNA, the CDR3 is TGTGCCAGCAGCTTAGGACTAGCGGGCCCCACAGATACGCAGTATTTT.

This clonotype has at least ten counts. V usage is TRBV10-3 and J usage is TRBJ1-1; D might be TRBD1 (5 bases). Germline loops: CDR1 ENHRY, CDR2 SYGVKD. V was cut by 7 bases and J by 1 base, with 25 bases left in between. The CDR3 runs to 18 residues. CDR3 sequence (DNA): TGTGCCATCAATCCGGGGCCCACCCGGGGTACTGGGAACACTGAAGCTTTCTTT. It translates to CAINPGPTRGTGNTEAFF.

This clonotype has a count of ten or more. This chain joins TRBV19 and TRBJ2-7, with TRBD1 matching 10 bases. V lost 3 bases to trimming and J lost 3 bases; unmatched junction nucleotides: 2. The CDR3 covers 14 residues. Germline V gene lookup returns CDR1 LNHDA and CDR2 SQIVND (reference sequence). CDR3 loop: CASSMDRGYYEQYF. In DNA form, the CDR3 reads TGTGCCAGTAGTATGGACAGGGGGTACTACGAGCAGTACTTC.

About this clonotype: Compared with germline, one end of the junction differs, possibly owing to a read error. The V and J genes are TRBV20-1 and TRBJ1-1, with D uncertain. Per the germline V gene, CDR1 is DFQATT and CDR2 is SNEGSKA (reference sequence). The CDR3 runs 15 residues. The CDR3 spells CSARDRELNGFRAFF. CDR3 in DNA: TGTAGTGCTAGAGATCGCGAATTAAATGGCTTTCGGGCTTTCTTT.

In its sample, this clonotype was seen many times. J is TRBJ1-5 and V is TRBV12-3 or TRBV12-4; no clear D gene. V lost 4 bases to trimming and J lost 2 bases, with 21 bases between them. The CDR3 totals 18 residues. The CDR3 reads CASSSFSEGQAGNQPQHF. DNA for the CDR3: TGTGCCAGCAGTTCTTTTTCCGAGGGCCAGGCTGGCAATCAGCCCCAGCATTTT.

The gene calls are TRBV2 and TRBJ2-1; a weak D match, TRBD2 (6 bases). From germline, CDR1 is SNHLY and CDR2 FYNNEI. The CDR3 runs to 14 residues. V was pared by 7 bases and J by 5 bases, with 15 bases between. The CDR3 loop reads CASTPGLTNNEQFF. DNA of the CDR3: TGTGCCAGCACACCGGGACTGACAAACAATGAGCAGTTCTTC.

Turning to this clonotype: A clone one base away is much larger, so this may be a read error. V is TRBV28 and J is TRBJ1-6; possible D gene TRBD1, 6 bases. CDR1 and CDR2 from the germline V gene are MDHEN and SYDVKM. The CDR3 sequence is 18 residues long. The CDR3 loop reads CASSLHTITGMGNSLLHF. CDR3 DNA sequence: TGTGCCAGCAGTTTACATACCATCACAGGGATGGGTAATTCACTCCTCCACTTT.

This clonotype was recorded many times. The rearrangement uses TRBV2 and TRBJ2-5; 9 bases align to TRBD1. Per the germline V gene, CDR1 is SNHLY and CDR2 is FYNNEI. This CDR3 has 14 residues. Trimming cost V 6 bases and J 4 bases; bases outside gene matches: 6. CDR3 sequence (DNA): TGTGCCAGCAGCCTGGGACAGGGAGGAGAGACCCAGTACTTC. It specifies CASSLGQGGETQYF.

Details on this clonotype: A single base separates this from a much larger clone, so it may be a read error. The V gene is TRBV2, the J gene TRBJ1-1; a weak D match, TRBD1 (6 bases). Germline CDR1 is SNHLY and CDR2 is FYNNEI. There are 17 residues in the CDR3. Trimming removed 6 bases from V and 0 bases from J, with 20 bases in between. DNA for the CDR3: TGTGCCAGCAGGAAACTAACAGGGTTCTTCATGAACACTGAAGCTTTCTTT. Its translation is CASRKLTGFFMNTEAFF.

There are a few counts of this clonotype. The chain couples TRBV19 to TRBJ1-5, with 8 bases aligning to TRBD1. The CDR3 extends over 14 amino acids. CDR1 is LNHDA and CDR2 is SQIVND in the germline V gene (reference sequence). The trim removed 10 bases at V and 0 bases at J, leaving 5 bases unmatched. DNA for the CDR3: TGTGCCACAGACGACAGGGGTAGCAATCAGCCCCAGCATTTT. Its translation is CATDDRGSNQPQHF.

This clonotype was picked up many times. The V gene is TRBV5-8, the J gene TRBJ1-4; no definite D call. The ends were cut back, 5 bases at V and 4 bases at J, with 9 bases in the middle. Looked up from germline, CDR1 is SGHTS and CDR2 is YDEGEE. This CDR3 comprises 13 residues. The DNA for the CDR3 is TGTGCCAGCAGGCGCCACCTTAATGAAAAACTGTTTTTT. It specifies CASRRHLNEKLFF. Full variable domain (missing parts from reference TRBV5-8 and TRBJ1-4): EAGVTQSPTHLIKTRGQQATLRCSPISGHTSVYWYQQALGLGLQFLLWYDEGEERNRGNFPPRFSGRQFPNYSSELNVNALELEDSALYLCASRRHLNEKLFFGSGTQLSVL.

This chain connects TRBV4-1 to TRBJ2-7; D is possibly TRBD2 (5 bases). The CDR3 loop spans 14 amino acids. The V gene lost 4 bases and the J gene lost 6 bases, with 16 bases spanning the gap. Per the germline V gene, CDR1 is MGHRA and CDR2 is YSYEKL. CDR3: CASSPWTAGSEQYF. CDR3 in DNA: TGCGCCAGCAGCCCGTGGACCGCGGGCTCCGAGCAGTACTTC.

In this sample, this clonotype turned up many times. The rearrangement links TRBV27 to TRBJ1-2; D uncertain. This CDR3 is 12 amino acids long. Trimming took 8 bases from V and 8 from J, leaving 15 bases between them. Germline V gene lookup returns CDR1 MNHEY and CDR2 SMNVEV (reference sequence). CDR3 DNA: TGTGCCAGCCTGCTGGAATGGCGAGGCTACACCTTC. It codes for CASLLEWRGYTF.

The sample holds a few counts of this clonotype. The CDR3 loop reads CASRPAGVVNQPQHF. CDR3 DNA: TGCGCCAGCAGACCTGCCGGGGTTGTCAATCAGCCCCAGCATTTT. This chain uses TRBV10-2 with TRBJ1-5; the D is unclear. Germline V lookup: CDR1 WSHSY, CDR2 SAAADI. Between the trimmed V and J ends, which lost 6 bases and 3 bases, there was a span of 15 bases. This CDR3 has 15 residues.

The sample holds a few counts of this clonotype. The chain combines TRBV29-1 with TRBJ2-1, with 10 positions matching TRBD2. Germline-derived CDR1 and CDR2 are SQVTM and ANQGSEA. The CDR3 is made up of 14 amino acids. CDR3 amino acids: CSASGRASYNEQFF. The CDR3 DNA sequence: TGCAGTGCGAGCGGGAGGGCCTCCTACAATGAGCAGTTCTTC.

The table lists this clonotype with a few counts. This rearrangement joins TRBV9 to TRBJ1-4; the match to TRBD1 covers 7 bases. Germline V gene data show CDR1 as SGDLS and CDR2 as YYNGEE. CDR3 length equals 16 residues. After removal of 4 bases from V and 0 bases from J, the junction contained 6 bases not matched to a gene. Here the CDR3 DNA reads TGTGCCAGCAGCACCGGACAGGACGCAACTAATGAAAAACTGTTTTTT. Translated, it gives CASSTGQDATNEKLFF. Full variable domain (missing parts from reference TRBV9 and TRBJ1-4): DSGVTQTPKHLITATGQRVTLRCSPRSGDLSVYWYQQSLDQGLQFLIQYYNGEERAKGNILERFSAQQFPDLHSELNLSSLELGDSALYFCASSTGQDATNEKLFFGSGTQLSVL.

This clonotype was seen many times. The V and J genes are TRBV11-2 and TRBJ1-1, with 12 bases that match TRBD1. The trim removed 7 bases at V and 8 bases at J, leaving 11 bases unmatched. This CDR3 contains 15 residues. CDR1 is SGHAT, CDR2 FQNNGV, per germline. In nucleotides, the CDR3 is TGTGCCAGCACCTCAGACCCAGGGACAGGGGGCGAAGCTTTCTTT. This codes for CASTSDPGTGGEAFF.

This clonotype was observed a few times. The V gene is TRBV11-2, the J gene TRBJ1-5; no reliable D call. The CDR3 length is 15 residues. Trimming removed 5 bases from V and 5 bases from J, with 16 bases in between. The germline V gene has CDR1 SGHAT and CDR2 FQNNGV. The DNA of the CDR3 is TGTGCCAGCAGCGAAGCTGGCCGGGAGTATCAGCCCCAGCATTTT. Translated: CASSEAGREYQPQHF.

Points on this clonotype: This could be a read error, since a much larger clone is one nucleotide away. V is TRBV2 and J is TRBJ2-5; weak D call: TRBD2 (5 bases). The germline V and J ends were trimmed by 9 bases and 1 base, with 12 bases remaining between them. CDR3 length: 13 amino acids. The germline V gene encodes CDR1 SNHLY and CDR2 FYNNEI. The CDR3 sequence is CASRRTLQETQYF. CDR3 nucleotides: TGTGCCAGTCGGAGGACTCTCCAAGAGACCCAGTACTTC.